Listed here is a single T cell receptor beta chain. This specimen belongs to a study of spatial heterogeneity in lung cancer. Study details: The donors were some 70 patients with non-small cell lung cancer that was early-stage and untreated. Alpha-chain sequences were consistently detected in smaller numbers than beta-chain sequences.

Time point: blood at routine non-recurrence follow-up after resection. The sequenced material consisted of unsorted whole RNA from tumor, nontumor lung or frozen PBMC. MiXCR, applied by TCRdb to the 5' RACE reads, yields one record per CDR3 protein. The sample records about 4,400 distinct CDR3 sequences, roughly 24% being singletons. V lost 0 bases and J 3 bases, leaving 9 bases between the germline ends. CDR1 SGHRS and CDR2 YFSETQ come from the germline V gene. The CDR3 consists of 14 residues. The sequenced sample was PBMCs, obtained at follow-up. V and J are TRBV5-1 and TRBJ1-1; no clear D gene. This TCR came from a male donor with early-stage non-small cell lung cancer. This CDR3 reads CASSLAMADTEAFF. DNA for the CDR3: TGCGCCAGCAGCTTGGCCATGGCAGACACTGAAGCTTTCTTT.